These T cell receptor beta chains were read from a single sample in a study of T-cell reconstitution after alpha-beta-depleted transplantation in children. TCRdb used MiXCR to reprocess the PCR reads, holding one entry per CDR3 protein. Seen here are 150,000 to 250,000 distinct CDR3 sequences, roughly 6.3% observed once, and the top ten hold 4.5%. Sample: PBMCs, taken before TCRalphabeta/CD19-depleted stem cell transplant. Every receptor here comes from a girl less than two years old with combined immunodeficiency, due to receive a stem cell transplant. Each CDR3 is given with its conserved first and last residue. Each record gives: clone size, J gene, D gene, V gene, CDR3 protein, CDR3 DNA. A D gene is named only where the DNA matches it firmly. Not all rows give a size; the values are once, few, many and, for expanded clones, a class.

>many|TRBJ2-3|.|TRBV25-1
CASSSFRLEVPPNADTQYF
TGTGCCAGCAGTTCATTCCGCCTCGAGGTCCCACCCAACGCAGATACGCAGTATTTT
>many|TRBJ2-1|TRBD2|TRBV29-1
CSVTQREGPNEQFF
TGCAGCGTTACCCAGCGGGAGGGCCCCAATGAGCAGTTCTTC
>many|TRBJ2-4|TRBD2|TRBV9
CASSVGGSGDIQYF
TGTGCCAGCAGCGTAGGTGGTAGCGGGGACATTCAGTACTTC
>few|TRBJ2-3|.|TRBV24-1
CATSDIGDTDTQYF
TGTGCCACCAGTGATATTGGAGATACAGATACGCAGTATTTT
>many|TRBJ2-7|TRBD1|TRBV7-2
CASGTGGYEQYF
TGTGCCAGCGGAACAGGGGGCTACGAGCAGTACTTC
>many|TRBJ2-1|.|TRBV7-9
CASSRLRGFYNEQFF
TGTGCCAGCAGTCGGCTCCGGGGGTTCTACAATGAGCAGTTCTTC
>many|TRBJ2-5|TRBD2|TRBV20-1
CSARAPGLAAQETQYF
TGCAGTGCTAGAGCTCCGGGGCTAGCGGCACAAGAGACCCAGTACTTC
>many|TRBJ2-7|TRBD1|TRBV29-1
CSVETDRGWAYEQYF
TGCAGCGTCGAAACCGACAGGGGTTGGGCCTACGAGCAGTACTTC
>many|TRBJ2-5|.|TRBV20-1
CSARSPVGQETQYF
TGCAGTGCTAGATCGCCAGTGGGCCAAGAGACCCAGTACTTC
>many|TRBJ1-4|.|TRBV28
CASSLPGEKLFF
TGTGCCAGCAGTTTACCAGGGGAAAAACTGTTTTTT
>many|TRBJ2-1|TRBD2|TRBV12-3/TRBV12-4
CASSPPSGHNEQFF
TGTGCCAGCAGCCCCCCTAGCGGCCACAATGAGCAGTTCTTC
>many|TRBJ2-5|.|TRBV11-1
CASSFSRGTQYF
TGTGCCAGCAGCTTTTCCAGGGGAACCCAGTACTTC
>.|TRBJ2-5|.|TRBV5-6
CASGTNGRDETQYF
TGTGCCAGCGGAACCAATGGCAGGGACGAGACCCAGTACTTC
>.|TRBJ2-7|TRBD2|TRBV6-2/TRBV6-3
CASLFGTSGIYEQYF
TGTGCCAGCTTATTCGGGACTAGCGGCATCTACGAGCAGTACTTC
>many|TRBJ2-1|TRBD2|TRBV6-5
CASSSGRGAVDEQFF
TGTGCCAGCAGTTCGGGGCGGGGGGCTGTCGATGAGCAGTTCTTC
>many|TRBJ2-1|TRBD2|TRBV6-5
CASSLGTSGSGEQFF
TGTGCCAGCAGTCTCGGGACTAGCGGGAGTGGGGAGCAGTTCTTC
>few|TRBJ2-3|.|TRBV20-1
CSARGQSSASTDTQYF
TGCAGTGCTAGGGGGCAGAGCAGTGCCAGCACAGATACGCAGTATTTT